This T cell receptor (beta chain) stems from a study of T cells in Graves' hyperthyroidism and ophthalmopathy. The germline CDR1 and CDR2 sequences are DFQATT and SNEGSKA (reference sequence). This CDR3 region has 13 residues. The trim removed 3 bases at V and 3 bases at J, leaving 2 bases unmatched. Blood was obtained at the first hyperthyroidism diagnosis, which preceded any ophthalmopathy symptoms. This clonotype was seen only a few times. The TCR beta CDR3 regions underwent amplification using RNA transcripts as the source. Using the HTBI primer set, a first-round RT-PCR was run on the TCR CDR3. Each CDR3 protein is one row after TCRdb ran MiXCR on the multiplex PCR reads. The sample shows roughly 500,000 distinct CDR3 sequences, approximately 13% of them seen only once.

The receptor comes from a woman under 40 with Graves' hyperthyroidism that later progressed to Graves' ophthalmopathy. J is TRBJ2-5 and V is TRBV20-1, with 9 bases that match TRBD1. The sample taken for sequencing was blood. CDR3 loop: CSASDRGEETQYF. The CDR3 DNA reads TGCAGTGCTAGTGACAGGGGGGAAGAGACCCAGTACTTC.